The table lists the clone carrying this T cell receptor beta chain with many counts. A single record per CDR3 protein comes from TCRdb applying MiXCR to the 5' RACE reads. This table has 130,000 or so distinct CDR3 sequences, around 4.1% appearing once. This sample stems from a study of human T cells and chemical hapten exposure. Across the study: Small pooled library volume differences chiefly drove per-sample TCR yield variation.

Total RNA was isolated from unfractionated whole blood. Trimming at V came to 0 bases and at J to 7 bases, leaving 7 bases not matched to a gene. Per the germline V gene, CDR1 is MNHEY and CDR2 is SMNVEV (reference sequence). The CDR3 contains 17 residues. The TCR was taken from a female donor in good health. The chain joins TRBV27 to TRBJ2-1; TRBD1 matches at 12 bases. Here the CDR3 reads CASSLSTGTGGANEQFF. For the CDR3, the DNA is TGTGCCAGCAGTTTATCGACCGGGACAGGGGGCGCGAATGAGCAGTTCTTC.